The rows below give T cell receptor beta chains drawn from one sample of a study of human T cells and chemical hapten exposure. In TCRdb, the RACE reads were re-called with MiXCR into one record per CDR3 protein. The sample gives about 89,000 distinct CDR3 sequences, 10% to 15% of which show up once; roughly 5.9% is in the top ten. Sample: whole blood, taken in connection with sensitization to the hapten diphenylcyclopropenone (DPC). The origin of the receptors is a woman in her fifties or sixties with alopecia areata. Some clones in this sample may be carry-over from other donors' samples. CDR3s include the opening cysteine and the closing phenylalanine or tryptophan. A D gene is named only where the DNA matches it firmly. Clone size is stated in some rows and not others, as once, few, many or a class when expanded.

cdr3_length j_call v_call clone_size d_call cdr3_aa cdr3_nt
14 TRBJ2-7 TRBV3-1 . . CASRPGTVPYEQYF TGTGCCAGCAGACCCGGGACGGTACCCTACGAGCAGTACTTC
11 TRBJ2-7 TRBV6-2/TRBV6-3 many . CASSDPGEQYF TGTGCCAGCAGTGACCCGGGGGAGCAGTACTTC
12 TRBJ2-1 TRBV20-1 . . CSASSSYNEQFF TGCAGTGCTAGCAGCTCCTACAATGAGCAGTTCTTC
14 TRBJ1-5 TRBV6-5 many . CASSQGWDNQPQHF TGTGCCAGCAGTCAGGGCTGGGACAATCAGCCCCAGCATTTT
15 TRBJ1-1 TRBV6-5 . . CASRPAPGLNTEAFF TGTGCCAGCAGACCCGCTCCGGGGTTGAACACTGAAGCTTTCTTT
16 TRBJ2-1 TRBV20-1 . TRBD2 CSAVTLAGGGYNEQFF TGCAGTGCCGTCACACTAGCGGGAGGAGGCTACAATGAGCAGTTCTTC
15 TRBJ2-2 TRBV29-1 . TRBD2 CSAGLAGGDTGELFF TGCAGCGCGGGACTAGCGGGAGGAGATACCGGGGAGCTGTTTTTT
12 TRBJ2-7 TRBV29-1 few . CSVEVGTYEQYF TGCAGCGTTGAAGTGGGCACCTACGAGCAGTACTTC
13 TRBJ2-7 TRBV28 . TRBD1 CASSYMTGAEQYF TGTGCCAGCAGCTACATGACAGGGGCCGAGCAGTACTTC
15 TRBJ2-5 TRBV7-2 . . CASSPISDFWETQYF TGTGCCAGCAGCCCTATTTCGGACTTCTGGGAGACCCAGTACTTC
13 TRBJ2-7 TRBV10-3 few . CAISGAGTNEQYF TGTGCCATCAGTGGAGCCGGGACAAACGAGCAGTACTTC
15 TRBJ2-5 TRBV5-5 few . CASSLDPVRGETQYF TGTGCCAGCAGCTTGGACCCGGTTAGGGGGGAGACCCAGTACTTC
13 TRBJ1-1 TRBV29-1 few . CSVEFGGNTEAFF TGCAGCGTTGAATTTGGAGGGAACACTGAAGCTTTCTTT
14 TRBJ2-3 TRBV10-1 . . CASSGGLSTDTQYF TGCGCCAGCAGTGGCGGGTTAAGCACAGATACGCAGTATTTT
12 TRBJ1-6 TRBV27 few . CASTTGLSPLHF TGTGCCAGCACCACAGGGTTATCACCCCTCCACTTT
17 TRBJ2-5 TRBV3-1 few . CASSQDVGDLGVETQYF TGTGCCAGCAGCCAAGATGTAGGGGACCTAGGGGTTGAGACCCAGTACTTC
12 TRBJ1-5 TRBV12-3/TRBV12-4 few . CASSLAHQPQHF TGTGCCAGCAGCCTGGCTCATCAGCCCCAGCATTTT
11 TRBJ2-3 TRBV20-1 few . CSARVGDTQYF TGCAGTGCTAGAGTGGGAGATACGCAGTATTTT
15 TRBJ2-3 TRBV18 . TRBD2 CASSPLSGSPDTQYF TGTGCCAGCTCACCCCTTAGCGGGAGTCCAGATACGCAGTATTTT
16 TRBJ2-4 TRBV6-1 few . CASSERSDSTLNIQYF TGTGCCAGCAGTGAACGGTCGGACTCGACTTTAAACATTCAGTACTTC
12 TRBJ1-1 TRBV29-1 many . CSVHPGGIEAFF TGCAGCGTTCACCCCGGGGGGATAGAAGCTTTCTTT
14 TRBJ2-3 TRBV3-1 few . CASSQRTAADTQYF TGTGCCAGCAGCCAGCGGACTGCCGCAGATACGCAGTATTTT